This T cell receptor beta chain originates from a study of T cell repertoires in cytomegalovirus infection. Across the study: Based on public TCR beta signatures, there were indications of CMV infection and of a matching HLA type. General observations from the study: Carriers of CMV and the relevant HLA type were discriminated by public TCR beta frequency. Dominating the ex vivo response were TCR beta clonotypes that were CMV-specific and HLA-C-restricted.

As to this clonotype: Its specificity is unknown.

The CDR3 has 18 residues. V was clipped by 3 bases and J by 0 bases, with 21 bases between them. CDR1 is DFQATT, CDR2 SNEGSKA, per germline (reference sequence). TCRdb ran MiXCR on the reads and lists one entry per CDR3 protein. The repertoire has about 680,000 distinct CDR3 sequences, 24% of them found once; the top ten carry around 8%. Input material: CD8+ T cells from PBMCs. The genes are TRBV20-1 and TRBJ2-1; perhaps TRBD2 as D (6 bases). This sequence was found in a human donor in good health (CMV status not recorded). Some clones in this sample may be carry-over from other donors' samples. CDR3 coding DNA: TGCAGTGCTAGCCCCCTTGGATCCTACGGGAGCTCCTACAATGAGCAGTTCTTC. Its translation is CSASPLGSYGSSYNEQFF.